This T cell receptor beta chain is drawn from a study of blood T cell repertoires in COVID-19. The CDR3 sequence is 14 residues long. Germline assignment: CDR1 GTSNPN and CDR2 SVGIG (reference sequence). The J segment lost 6 bases and the V segment lost 1 base, leaving 8 bases of the junction unmatched. This clone came up a few times. Sequenced by immunoSEQ multiplex PCR; TCRdb stores in-frame clones only, minus some. The profile covers about 190,000 clones, with roughly 90% appearing a single time and around 1.5% taken by the ten largest. The sequenced sample consisted of peripheral blood. The source is a man younger than 35 with active or convalescent COVID-19. The chain links TRBV30 to TRBJ1-2, with 7 bases matching TRBD1. The CDR3, as DNA: TGTGCCTGGAGTGCCAAGACAGGGATCCATGGCTACACCTTC. It translates to CAWSAKTGIHGYTF.